This T cell receptor (beta chain) stems from a study of vaccination effects on CD4 cells after COVID-19. This clone was observed once. Its specificity is unknown. Study results and caveats: Marked contraction was observed in infection-induced and vaccine-induced clones late after vaccination. Few convalescent patients were included, and no early post-infection timepoints were sampled.

Per germline, CDR1 SGHNT and CDR2 YYREEE (reference sequence). Trimming removed 3 bases at V and 0 bases at J, with 11 bases between. This CDR3 region has 15 residues. Antigen-specific CD4+ T cell clonotypes were called by their expansion after viral peptide-pool culture in ViraFEST. Isolating CD4+ T cells followed roughly ten days of culture. Vaccinees lacked prior SARS-CoV-2 infection and tested negative for nucleocapsid antibodies. Half-medium changes using IL-2 medium occurred on days 3 and 7. The method was immunoSEQ multiplex PCR; TCRdb's version includes in-frame clones alone and lacks a portion of them. This repertoire shows approximately 70,000 clones, around 79% found once; its top ten account for about 2.9%.

This sequence joins TRBV5-4 and TRBJ2-3; D uncertain. The receptor was derived from a human donor who received a COVID-19 vaccine. Sequencing was performed on CD4+ T cells from PBMCs cultured with HCoV-NL63 spike peptides, taken before COVID-19 vaccination. CDR3 loop: CASSSSRASTDTQYF. In nucleotides, the CDR3 is TGTGCCAGCAGCTCCTCCCGCGCTAGCACAGATACGCAGTATTTT.